The rows below give T cell receptor beta chains drawn from one sample of a study of blood T cells in healthy people across ages. Each CDR3 protein gets one entry after TCRdb re-called the 5' RACE reads with MiXCR. This table has roughly 1 million distinct CDR3 sequences, around 25% appearing once. The same sample was also studied in work on T cells of mothers and their children.

Sequences were obtained from blood. The origin of the receptors is a girl aged 2-9 years in good health. CDR3s leave out the opening cysteine and the closing phenylalanine or tryptophan. Fields, in order: V gene, CDR3 protein.

TRBV3-1	ASSQGGGGYT
TRBV3-1	ASSQEVPGGDQETQY
TRBV20-1	SARLSGGYYEQY
TRBV5-1	ASSSPGPGDYEQY
TRBV13	ASSLDSRPAEKLF
TRBV7-3	ASSSDGRTDTQY
TRBV15	ATSEGKMGGEAF
TRBV7-9	ASSLLRGYNEQF
TRBV5-6	ASSYITGTGANVLT
TRBV12-5	ASGFHPDGANVLT
TRBV7-8	ASSLVVAGVNEQY
TRBV6-6	ASSYGQLNSPLH
TRBV5-1	ASSPAGASNTGELF
TRBV3-1	ASSLNDRVADTQY
TRBV12-3/TRBV12-4	ASSSGLPEETQY
TRBV15	ATGQGGLGNTIY
TRBV4-1	ASSPPFSGRIAGELF
TRBV11-2	ASSLIFRGPSYNEQF
TRBV6-5	ASSYGRVYEQY
TRBV20-1	SAIWDTEAF
TRBV12-3/TRBV12-4	TITGQEYGANVLT
TRBV7-8	ASRLIQTGTEAF
TRBV20-1	SAVDRASTGKLF
TRBV20-1	SATESAGELF
TRBV4-3	ASSQGDFSGEQF
TRBV24-1	ATSDVLAGGIADTQY
TRBV10-3	VISLGLLTYEQY
TRBV4-3	ASSQDTQSTDTQY
TRBV12-3/TRBV12-4	ASRDPTQETQY
TRBV9	ASSLGLQQVGYT
TRBV7-3	ASSSGTAPYNEQF
TRBV7-8	ASSEKETQH
TRBV7-3	ASGEALLDGYT
TRBV9	ASSVAGSAEAF
TRBV12-3/TRBV12-4	ASSPGRRDEQF
TRBV18	ASSPGDRKDYGYT
TRBV28	ASGLAGGGKLAKNIQY
TRBV6-5	ASRGQGRNQPQH
TRBV20-1	SAEQGYNQPQH
TRBV29-1	SVAYRTRETQY
TRBV3-1	ASSRNPRTEKLF
TRBV12-3/TRBV12-4	ASSLGIHEQF
TRBV4-2	ASSRASELQY
TRBV14	ASSQLPGTGEKLF
TRBV20-1	SASSPGGHATNEKLF
TRBV20-1	SARAPRTGNNEQF
TRBV7-2	ASSLRTSGISNEQF
TRBV14	ASSYGLAVNRGN
TRBV7-6	ASSLETGGLTDTQY
TRBV7-9	ASEGTGNEQF
TRBV4-2	ASSQDASGDEQF
TRBV12-3/TRBV12-4	AIDNSGVYNEQF
TRBV9	ASSEQGLAGGADTQY